These 7 T cell receptor beta chains were all obtained from the same sample, sequenced in a study of blood T cell repertoires in COVID-19. Data came from immunoSEQ multiplex PCR; TCRdb stores just in-frame clones and leaves some out. The sample carries fewer than 350,000 clones, roughly 89% recorded once. The sample consisted of PBMCs or T cells enriched from blood (not recorded which). These receptors all stem from a woman aged 40 to 49 who had recovered from COVID-19.

This clone was recorded only once. A read error may produce the germline difference seen at one junction end. The chain carries TRBV13 and TRBJ2-6, with D tentatively TRBD2 (5 bases). Germline V lookup: CDR1 PRHDT, CDR2 FYEKMQ (reference sequence). The CDR3 is 18 residues long. CDR3 sequence reads: CASSLGRVRLSGANVLTF. DNA of the CDR3: TGTGCCAGCAGCCTAGGGCGGGTCCGCCTCTCTGGGGCCAACGTCCTGACTTTC.

Only one count was recorded for this clone. The chain employs TRBV5-1 and TRBJ2-7; 8 nucleotides line up with TRBD1. Germline values: CDR1 SGHRS, CDR2 YFSETQ. This CDR3 comprises 15 residues. Unmatched junction bases numbered 4, after V lost 0 bases and J lost 2 bases. The CDR3 loop is CASSLVQGAAYEQYF. For the CDR3, the DNA is TGCGCCAGCAGCTTGGTCCAGGGGGCTGCCTACGAGCAGTACTTC.

V and J are TRBV19 and TRBJ1-2; TRBD1 matches at 7 bases. In germline, CDR1 is LNHDA, CDR2 SQIVND (reference sequence). The V segment lost 9 bases and the J segment 4 bases; nucleotides outside the gene matches: 11. The CDR3 is made up of 14 amino acids. CDR3 protein: CASQPGQSFYGYTF. In DNA, the CDR3 is TGTGCCAGCCAACCGGGACAGAGCTTCTATGGCTACACCTTC.

Notes on this clone: The sample has other DNA sequences that encode this CDR3 too. This chain uses TRBV18 with TRBJ2-1, with TRBD2 identical over 15 bases. The CDR3 has 15 residues. V gave up 3 bases and J gave up 7 bases; unmatched junction bases: 1. Germline CDR1 and CDR2: KGHSH and LQKENI. CDR3 nucleotide sequence: TGTGCCAGCTCACCGGGACTAGCGGGGGGAAATGAGCAGTTCTTC. Translated, it gives CASSPGLAGGNEQFF.

The chain has TRBV25-1 and TRBJ2-2; D is perhaps TRBD2 (5 bases). Trimming removed 6 bases at V and 4 bases at J, with 18 bases between. The CDR3 has 16 residues. Per the germline V gene, CDR1 is MGHDK and CDR2 is SYGVNS. The CDR3 loop reads CASRDPEGRGTGELFF. In DNA, the CDR3 is TGTGCCAGCAGAGACCCTGAGGGCCGGGGCACCGGGGAGCTGTTTTTT.

The J gene is TRBJ1-2, the V gene TRBV24-1; 8 nucleotides align to TRBD1. CDR3 length equals 15 residues. CDR1 is KGHDR, CDR2 SFDVKD, per germline. V lost 4 bases to trimming and J lost 3 bases; unmatched junction nucleotides: 6. The CDR3 sequence is CATSDSGTGHYGYTF. DNA for the CDR3: TGTGCCACCAGTGACTCCGGGACAGGCCACTATGGCTACACCTTC.

V is TRBV7-8 and J is TRBJ2-1, with 7 bases that match TRBD1. V was clipped by 5 bases and J by 4 bases; unmatched bases: 11. The germline V gene encodes CDR1 SGHVS and CDR2 FQNEAQ. This CDR3 spans 16 amino acids. The CDR3 protein is CASSLADRKRYNEQFF. The CDR3 DNA follows: TGTGCCAGCAGCCTCGCGGACAGGAAGCGTTACAATGAGCAGTTCTTC.